This T cell receptor (beta chain) was identified during a study of OX40 agonist ivuxolimab in advanced cancers. Study at large: At about 81% male, the cohort had a mean age of 60 years, ranging from roughly 20 to 90. Partial response was recorded in three patients: one hepatocellular carcinoma and two cutaneous melanoma cases.

Details on this clone: Its antigen is not known.

CDR3 length: 13 amino acids. Trimming left V 1 base short and J 4 bases short, with 7 bases between. Germline values: CDR1 SGHAT, CDR2 FQNNGV. Peripheral blood came from all dose cohorts at three timepoints. Study outcomes and limitations: CD8+ T cells averaged more expanded clones than CD4+.

Libraries were prepared by immunoSEQ multiplex PCR; TCRdb keeps only in-frame clonotypes and omits some of them. The sample holds approximately 96,000 clones, around 91% seen once. The source is an adult with an advanced solid tumor such as melanoma, head and neck, liver or kidney cancer. J is TRBJ2-5 and V is TRBV11-2; no clear D gene. Sequenced material: CD4+ or CD8+ T cells sorted from blood, taken in a trial of the OX40 agonist ivuxolimab. The CDR3 sequence: CASSLVGLETQYF. The CDR3 bases are TGTGCCAGCAGCTTAGTAGGGTTAGAGACCCAGTACTTC.